The 27 T cell receptor beta chains in this list originate from one sample, sequenced in a study of shared clonotypes between healthy human individuals. Some clones are missing from TCRdb's copy, which holds only in-frame ones; the method was immunoSEQ multiplex PCR. Of some 2 million clones detected, approximately 95% appear once; the ten largest clones hold 1.2%. Terminally differentiated effector memory CD45RA+ cells were excluded from the naive CD8 cells, which were CD45RO-negative and positively selected for CCR7. The sample consisted of naive CD8+ T cells sorted from blood. These receptors originate from a young man in good health.

The V and J genes are TRBV4-1 and TRBJ1-4; D not resolved. Germline CDR1 is MGHRA and CDR2 is YSYEKL. The V and J ends lost 4 bases and 2 bases respectively, with 11 bases between them. The length of the CDR3 is 15 residues. The CDR3 reads CASSLTAATNEKLFF. Written as DNA, the CDR3 is TGCGCCAGCAGCCTTACGGCCGCGACTAATGAAAAACTGTTTTTT.

The chain employs TRBV5-5 and TRBJ2-7; 10 nucleotides match TRBD1. The germline V gene encodes CDR1 SGHKS and CDR2 YYEKEE (reference sequence). V lost 2 bases to trimming and J lost 6 bases; unmatched junction nucleotides: 8. This CDR3 is built from 15 residues. The CDR3 DNA follows: TGTGCCAGCAGCTTCAGGGGGACAGGGGTTCTCGAGCAGTACTTC. Amino acids: CASSFRGTGVLEQYF.

V is TRBV5-6 and J is TRBJ2-7; D remains ambiguous. The CDR3 contains 12 residues. V gave up 2 bases and J gave up 3 bases, with 6 bases separating them. Germline-derived CDR1 and CDR2 are SGHDT and YYEEEE. The CDR3, as DNA: TGTGCCAGCAGCTTTGCGCACTACGAGCAGTACTTC. It is translated as CASSFAHYEQYF.

This rearrangement joins TRBV4-3 to TRBJ2-5; 7 positions match TRBD2. Trimming cost V 3 bases and J 2 bases; bases outside gene matches: 6. The CDR3 consists of 15 residues. In germline, CDR1 is LGHNA, CDR2 YSLEER. The CDR3: CASSHLLASQETQYF. For the CDR3, the DNA is TGCGCCAGCAGCCACCTACTAGCGTCACAAGAGACCCAGTACTTC.

The chain couples TRBV19 to TRBJ1-5; D unclear. The germline V and J ends were trimmed by 1 base and 0 bases, with 10 bases remaining between them. CDR3 length: 16 residues. Germline loops: CDR1 LNHDA, CDR2 SQIVND (reference sequence). In DNA, the CDR3 is TGTGCCAGTAGTATAGGTTTGGGCTATAGCAATCAGCCCCAGCATTTT. It specifies CASSIGLGYSNQPQHF.

This sequence joins TRBV6-6 and TRBJ1-1; no reliable D call. Germline assignment: CDR1 MNHNY and CDR2 SVGAGI (reference sequence). The CDR3 has 12 residues. Trimming removed 5 bases at V and 6 bases at J, with 10 bases between. CDR3 coding DNA: TGTGCCAGCAGTCCACCTACCCCTGAAGCTTTCTTT. Its translation: CASSPPTPEAFF.

CDR3 protein: CASSIGQGPPNTEAFF. For the CDR3, the DNA is TGTGCCAGCAGTATAGGACAGGGGCCGCCGAACACTGAAGCTTTCTTT. This chain links TRBV28 with TRBJ1-1, with 9 bases lining up with TRBD1. The J segment lost 1 base and the V segment lost 5 bases, leaving 8 bases of the junction unmatched. The CDR3 is made up of 16 amino acids. Germline CDR1 MDHEN, CDR2 SYDVKM.

About this clone itself: The junction and the germline gene differ at one end; a read error may be behind it. Written as DNA, the CDR3 is TGCCGAGGGCGATTGCCTGGCGGGGGGAAGGTAGATACGCAGTATTTT. This sequence encodes CRGRLPGGGKVDTQYF. This rearrangement joins TRBV5-6 to TRBJ2-3, with 8 bases aligning to TRBD2. Germline V CDR1 and CDR2: SGHDT, YYEEEE. The CDR3 spans 16 residues.

This clone was seen once. This chain links TRBV2 with TRBJ2-7; 7 bases match TRBD2. The germline CDR1 and CDR2 sequences are SNHLY and FYNNEI. The CDR3 runs 15 residues. J gave up 4 bases and V 1 base, and 7 bases lay outside the gene matches. CDR3 region: CASSEGRSGEYEQYF. The CDR3 bases are TGTGCCAGCAGTGAAGGTCGGAGCGGGGAATACGAGCAGTACTTC.

V and J are TRBV10-1 and TRBJ2-7; D uncertain. The CDR3 consists of 13 residues. In germline, CDR1 is WNHNN, CDR2 SYGVQD (reference sequence). Between the trimmed V and J ends, which lost 3 bases and 5 bases, there was a span of 11 bases. CDR3 nucleotides: TGCGCCAGCAGTGACGAGTTAGTGGACGAGCAGTACTTC. Protein product: CASSDELVDEQYF.

A note on this clone: The same CDR3 can be traced to other DNA sequences in this sample. The V and J genes are TRBV29-1 and TRBJ1-2; 8 bases fit TRBD1. CDR1 SQVTM and CDR2 ANQGSEA come from the germline V gene. The CDR3 is 13 residues long. V lost 3 bases, J lost 2 bases, and 2 bases stayed unmatched. The CDR3: CSVEDRENYGYTF. For the CDR3, the DNA is TGCAGCGTTGAGGACAGGGAGAACTATGGCTACACCTTC.

The CDR3 loop is CASSSSGANTGELFF. CDR3 in DNA: TGCGCCAGCAGTTCCTCAGGAGCGAACACCGGGGAGCTGTTTTTT. The chain links TRBV4-1 to TRBJ2-2; D unresolved. The ends were cut back, 6 bases at V and 0 bases at J, with 11 bases in the middle. This CDR3 region has 15 residues. Germline-derived CDR1 and CDR2 are MGHRA and YSYEKL.

The chain combines TRBV7-6 with TRBJ1-6; unclear D gene. The V gene lost 0 bases and the J gene lost 8 bases, with 17 bases spanning the gap. There are 17 residues in the CDR3. CDR1 and CDR2 from the germline V gene are SGHVS and FNYEAQ. CDR3 protein: CASSLAKPRYPDSPLHF. The CDR3 nucleotides read TGTGCCAGCAGCTTAGCTAAACCACGGTACCCAGATTCACCCCTCCACTTT.

As concerns this clone: The same CDR3 is also encoded by other DNA sequences in this sample. The chain employs TRBV27 and TRBJ2-3, with 10 nucleotides matching TRBD2. CDR3 length: 16 amino acids. The V gene's germline CDR1 is MNHEY and CDR2 SMNVEV (reference sequence). The V gene end was trimmed by 1 base and the J gene end by 2 bases; junction bases not matched to a gene: 3. CDR3 in DNA: TGTGCCAGCAGTTTATTAGCGGGGGGAACCACAGATACGCAGTATTTT. It encodes CASSLLAGGTTDTQYF.

The chain recombines TRBV30 with TRBJ2-1, with unresolved D. Germline-derived CDR1 and CDR2 are GTSNPN and SVGIG (reference sequence). The ends were cut back, 4 bases at V and 5 bases at J, with 12 bases in the middle. The CDR3 totals 13 residues. Here the CDR3 reads CAWTGENNNEQFF. The CDR3, as DNA: TGTGCCTGGACCGGCGAAAATAACAATGAGCAGTTCTTC.

The chain uses TRBV29-1 and TRBJ1-1, with TRBD1 matching over 10 bases. Per germline, CDR1 SQVTM and CDR2 ANQGSEA. The CDR3 runs 14 residues. V lost 5 bases to trimming and J lost 7 bases; unmatched junction nucleotides: 10. In DNA form, the CDR3 reads TGCAGCGTTAAACCGACAGGGGGCTTAGGTGAAGCTTTCTTT. Translation gives CSVKPTGGLGEAFF. Complete variable domain (other parts from reference TRBV29-1 and TRBJ1-1): SAVISQKPSRDICQRGTSLTIQCQVDSQVTMMFWYRQQPGQSLTLIATANQGSEATYESGFVIDKFPISRPNLTFSTLTVSNMSPEDSSIYLCSVKPTGGLGEAFFGQGTRLTVV.

This clone was found once. The rearrangement uses TRBV6-5 and TRBJ2-2, with a tentative D call TRBD2 (6 bases). This CDR3 region has 16 residues. Trimming pared 1 base from V and 6 bases from J, leaving 15 bases between. Germline assignment: CDR1 MNHEY and CDR2 SVGAGI. The CDR3 is CASSYWDLGSAGELFF. Written as DNA, the CDR3 is TGTGCCAGCAGTTACTGGGACTTAGGGTCGGCCGGGGAGCTGTTTTTT.

The chain links TRBV11-2 to TRBJ2-4; the match to TRBD2 covers 9 bases. The germline V gene has CDR1 SGHAT and CDR2 FQNNGV. Losses at the gene ends were 8 bases for V and 0 bases for J; bases not matched to a gene: 5. The length of the CDR3 is 15 residues. The CDR3 bases are TGTGCCAGCGGTCTAGCGGGATTAGCCAAAAACATTCAGTACTTC. It translates to CASGLAGLAKNIQYF.

This chain joins TRBV7-6 and TRBJ2-7; D might be TRBD2 (5 bases). Germline assignment: CDR1 SGHVS and CDR2 FNYEAQ. The CDR3 loop spans 13 amino acids. Between the trimmed V and J ends, which lost 4 bases and 3 bases, there was a span of 10 bases. The CDR3 DNA reads as TGTGCCAGCAGCTCCCTCGACTACTACGAGCAGTACTTC. As protein: CASSSLDYYEQYF.

The genes are TRBV29-1 and TRBJ2-7; maybe TRBD2 (5 bases). Germline V CDR1 and CDR2: SQVTM, ANQGSEA. V gave up 1 base and J gave up 3 bases, with 16 bases separating them. CDR3 size: 15 residues. The CDR3 protein is CSVEGVDRGRYEQYF. The CDR3 bases are TGCAGCGTTGAAGGGGTAGACCGGGGTCGCTACGAGCAGTACTTC.

In nucleotides, the CDR3 is TGTGCCAGCAGTTACGACGGTGGGGTTTCACCCCTCCACTTT. Translation gives CASSYDGGVSPLHF. The genes are TRBV27 and TRBJ1-6, with D hard to call. From germline, CDR1 is MNHEY and CDR2 SMNVEV (reference sequence). The CDR3 is 14 amino acids. V was cut by 4 bases and J by 9 bases, with 13 bases left in between.

The rearrangement links TRBV2 to TRBJ2-7; D is possibly TRBD2 (6 bases). This CDR3 is 13 amino acids long. With 8 bases removed from V and 5 bases from J, the gap between germline ends came to 16 bases. CDR1 SNHLY and CDR2 FYNNEI come from the germline V gene. The CDR3 loop is CASAWTGGNEQYF. CDR3 nucleotides: TGTGCCAGCGCGTGGACGGGCGGGAACGAGCAGTACTTC.

The chain couples TRBV5-1 to TRBJ1-1, with D possibly matching TRBD1 (6 bases). CDR1 is SGHRS and CDR2 is YFSETQ in the germline V gene. The CDR3 sequence is 13 residues long. Trimming cost V 1 base and J 14 bases, with 18 bases left between them. The CDR3 protein is CASSLMAGDLRFF. The CDR3 bases are TGCGCCAGCAGCTTGATGGCAGGGGACCTACGGTTCTTT.

A remark on this clone: The sample holds other DNA sequences that translate to the same CDR3. V usage is TRBV5-1 and J usage is TRBJ1-1; TRBD1 agrees at 10 bases. J was trimmed by 4 bases and V by 3 bases; bases with no gene match: 3. The V gene's germline CDR1 is SGHRS and CDR2 YFSETQ. The CDR3 runs 14 residues. The CDR3 reads CASSSGTGVTEAFF. The CDR3 bases are TGCGCCAGCAGCTCCGGGACAGGGGTCACTGAAGCTTTCTTT.

The V gene is TRBV13, the J gene TRBJ1-1; D not resolved. V was shortened by 1 base and J by 2 bases, with 5 bases between the two germline ends. The CDR3 is made up of 13 amino acids. Germline loops: CDR1 PRHDT, CDR2 FYEKMQ (reference sequence). In DNA form, the CDR3 reads TGTGCCAGCAGCTTAGACAGCAACACTGAAGCTTTCTTT. Its translation: CASSLDSNTEAFF.

This chain joins TRBV19 and TRBJ2-2, with unresolved D. The V gene lost 8 bases and the J gene lost 1 base, with 8 bases spanning the gap. From germline, CDR1 is LNHDA and CDR2 SQIVND (reference sequence). The CDR3 consists of 13 residues. The CDR3 DNA reads TGTGCCAGTTCCCGGAGGAACACCGGGGAGCTGTTTTTT. Amino acid sequence: CASSRRNTGELFF.

The chain couples TRBV5-6 to TRBJ1-1; 7 positions agree with TRBD1. CDR1 and CDR2 from the germline V gene are SGHDT and YYEEEE. V was pared by 2 bases and J by 7 bases, with 8 bases of the junction left unmatched. The CDR3 runs to 14 residues. Written as DNA, the CDR3 is TGTGCCAGCAGCTTCAGTCAGGGGGGGAATGAAGCTTTCTTT. Protein: CASSFSQGGNEAFF. Looking up the rest from reference TRBV5-6 and TRBJ1-1 gives the full variable domain: DAGVTQSPTHLIKTRGQQVTLRCSPKSGHDTVSWYQQALGQGPQFIFQYYEEEERQRGNFPDRFSGHQFPNYSSELNVNALLLGDSALYLCASSFSQGGNEAFFGQGTRLTVV.